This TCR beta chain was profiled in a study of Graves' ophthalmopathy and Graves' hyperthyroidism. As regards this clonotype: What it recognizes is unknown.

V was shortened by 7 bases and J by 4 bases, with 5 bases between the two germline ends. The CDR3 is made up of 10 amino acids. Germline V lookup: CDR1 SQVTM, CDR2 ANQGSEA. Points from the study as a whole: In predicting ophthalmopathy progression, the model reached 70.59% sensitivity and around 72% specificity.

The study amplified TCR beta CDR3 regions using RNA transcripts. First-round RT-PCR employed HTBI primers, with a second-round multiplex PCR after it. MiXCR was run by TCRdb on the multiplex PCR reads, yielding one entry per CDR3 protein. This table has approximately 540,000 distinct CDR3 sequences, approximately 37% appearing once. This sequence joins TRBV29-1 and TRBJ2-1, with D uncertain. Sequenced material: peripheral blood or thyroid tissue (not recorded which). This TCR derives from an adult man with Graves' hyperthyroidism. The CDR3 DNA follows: TGCAGCGGGAAATACAATGAGCAGTTCTTC. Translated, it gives CSGKYNEQFF.